This is a list of T cell receptor beta chains from one sample in a study of tumor-infiltrating lymphocytes in primary liver carcinoma. TCRdb itself ran the multiplex PCR reads through MiXCR, one entry per CDR3 protein. The sample has over 100,000 distinct CDR3 sequences, around 70% seen once; the top ten hold 8.1%. Sequenced material: tumor-adjacent normal liver tissue. These receptors came from a woman aged 55-69 years with primary liver carcinoma and hepatitis B virus infection. Each CDR3 is given with its conserved first and last residue. A D gene is named only where the DNA matches it firmly. Clone size appears in some rows only: once, few, many, or a class for an expanded clone.

d_call clone_size j_call v_call cdr3_nt cdr3_aa
- - TRBJ2-2 TRBV7-2 TGTGCCAGCAGCCGATTCATTGCTTACACCGGGGAGCTGTTTTTT CASSRFIAYTGELFF
- - TRBJ2-2 TRBV29-1 TGCAGCATTGTCGGGAACACCGGGGAGTTGTTTTTT CSIVGNTGELFF
TRBD1 - TRBJ2-5 TRBV7-9 TGTGCAAGCAGACGGACAGGGGGCCCACCGCTAATAGACCAAGAGGCCCAGTACTTC CASRRTGGPPLIDQEAQYF
- many TRBJ2-7 TRBV7-9 TGTGCCAGCAGCTACCGGGACCAGACGACGGGCGCATTC CASSYRDQTTGAF
TRBD2 - TRBJ2-2 TRBV11-2 TGTGCCAGCAGTAGGGCTAGCGGGAGCGGCGGGGACCTGTTTTTT CASSRASGSGGDLFF
TRBD1 - TRBJ2-6 TRBV7-3 TGTGCCAACAGCCCGACAGGGGGGTTTCTCTCTGGGGCCAACGTCCTGACTTTC CANSPTGGFLSGANVLTF
- - TRBJ1-5 TRBV4-1 TGCGCCAGCAGCCAAGTTACTACGGGCAGGGATCGCAATCAGCCCCAGCATTTT CASSQVTTGRDRNQPQHF
TRBD1 many TRBJ2-5 TRBV7-9 TGTGCCAGCAGCCGATATCAGGGGGATCAAGAGACCCAGTACTTC CASSRYQGDQETQYF
TRBD2 - TRBJ2-3 TRBV2 TGTGCCAGCAGTGAACGACTAGCGGGCTCAGATACGCAGTATTTT CASSERLAGSDTQYF
- - TRBJ1-2 TRBV4-1 TGCGCCAGTAGCCAAGGCGGGGTCAGACACCTCAGACCCTATGGCTACACCTTC CASSQGGVRHLRPYGYTF
- - TRBJ2-1 TRBV6-1 TGTGCCAGCAGAACACGGTGTAATGAGCAGTTCTTC CASRTRCNEQFF
- - TRBJ2-7 TRBV11-2 TGTGCCAACAGCTTAGATCCTACAGGCTACGAGCAGTACTTC CANSLDPTGYEQYF
- - TRBJ2-1 TRBV20-1 TGCAGTGCTAGAGGCGGACGGGGCGCGACTCCAACCAATGAGCAGTTCTTC CSARGGRGATPTNEQFF
TRBD1 - TRBJ2-1 TRBV7-3 TGTGCCAGCAGACTCGACAGGGGCCACAATGAGCAGTTCTTC CASRLDRGHNEQFF
- - TRBJ2-7 TRBV29-1 TGCAGCATTGCATGGTCTGGTTACGAGCAGTACTTC CSIAWSGYEQYF
- once TRBJ2-5 TRBV4-1 TGCGCCAGCAGCCGATATGGAACGGGAGTTGGCCCTACCTACCAAGAGACCCAGTACTTC CASSRYGTGVGPTYQETQYF
TRBD2 - TRBJ2-1 TRBV12-3/TRBV12-4 TGTGCCAGTAGTGGTGACCGTGGGACTAGCGGGAAGCGTCGGAATGGGCAGTTCTTC CASSGDRGTSGKRRNGQFF